This record covers a single T cell receptor beta chain. This sample was taken from a study of blood T cell repertoires in COVID-19. Study details: T cells, B-cell-depleted T cells, or PBMCs supplied cDNA or gDNA.

Under the authors' procedure: Estimates of nucleated cell counts were drawn from the amplification of reference gene primers. Libraries were prepared by immunoSEQ multiplex PCR; TCRdb keeps only in-frame clonotypes and omits some of them. V and J calls and clone size are given by that table; D and trimming were obtained from the DNA. The sample holds some 190,000 clones, around 83% seen once. CDR1 and CDR2 from the germline V gene are KGHSH and LQKENI. CDR3 length: 14 amino acids. Trimming stripped 4 bases from V and 1 base from J, with 10 bases between. Sequencing input: peripheral blood. The sequence was obtained from a woman between 55 and 75 years old with acute or convalescent COVID-19. The rearrangement links TRBV18 to TRBJ1-1; D not certain. The CDR3, as DNA: TGTGCCAGCTCACTTGGACTTTCGAACACTGAAGCTTTCTTT. Encoded protein: CASSLGLSNTEAFF.